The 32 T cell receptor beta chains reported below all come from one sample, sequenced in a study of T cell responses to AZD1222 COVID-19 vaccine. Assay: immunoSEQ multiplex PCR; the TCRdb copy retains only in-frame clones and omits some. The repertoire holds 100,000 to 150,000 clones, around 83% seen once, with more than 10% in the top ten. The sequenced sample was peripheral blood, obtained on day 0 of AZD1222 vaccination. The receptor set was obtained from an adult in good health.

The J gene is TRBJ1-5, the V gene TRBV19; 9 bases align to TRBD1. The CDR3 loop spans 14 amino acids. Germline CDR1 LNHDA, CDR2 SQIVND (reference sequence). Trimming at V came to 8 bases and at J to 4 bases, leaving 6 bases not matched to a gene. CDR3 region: CASGGQGGNQPQHF. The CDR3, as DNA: TGTGCCAGTGGGGGACAGGGTGGAAATCAGCCCCAGCATTTT.

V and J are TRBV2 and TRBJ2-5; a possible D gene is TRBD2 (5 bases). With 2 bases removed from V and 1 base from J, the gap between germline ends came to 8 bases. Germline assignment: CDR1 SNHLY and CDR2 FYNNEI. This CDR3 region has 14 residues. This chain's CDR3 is CASSERGVQETQYF. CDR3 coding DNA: TGTGCCAGCAGTGAACGGGGTGTCCAAGAGACCCAGTACTTC.

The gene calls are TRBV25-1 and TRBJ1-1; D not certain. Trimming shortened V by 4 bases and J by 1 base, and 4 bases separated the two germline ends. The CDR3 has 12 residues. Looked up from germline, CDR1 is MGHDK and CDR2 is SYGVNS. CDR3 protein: CASSGGNTEAFF. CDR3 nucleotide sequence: TGTGCCAGCAGTGGAGGGAACACTGAAGCTTTCTTT.

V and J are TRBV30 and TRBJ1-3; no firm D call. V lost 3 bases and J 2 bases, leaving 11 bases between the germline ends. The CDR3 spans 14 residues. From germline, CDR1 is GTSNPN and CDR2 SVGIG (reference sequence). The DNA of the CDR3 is TGTGCCTGGAGCACGGGTTTTGCTGGAAACACCATATATTTT. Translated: CAWSTGFAGNTIYF.

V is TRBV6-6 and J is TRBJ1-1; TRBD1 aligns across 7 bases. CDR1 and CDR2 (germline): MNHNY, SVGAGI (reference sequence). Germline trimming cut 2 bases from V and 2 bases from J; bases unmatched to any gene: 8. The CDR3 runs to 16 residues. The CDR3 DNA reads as TGTGCCAGCAGTTACCCAGGGGGACACGGTAACACTGAAGCTTTCTTT. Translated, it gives CASSYPGGHGNTEAFF.

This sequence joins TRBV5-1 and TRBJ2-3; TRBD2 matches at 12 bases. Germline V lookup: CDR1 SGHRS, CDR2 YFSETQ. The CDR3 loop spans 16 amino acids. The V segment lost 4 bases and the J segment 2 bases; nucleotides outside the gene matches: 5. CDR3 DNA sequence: TGCGCCAGCAGCGGGGGGACTAGCGGGTTCACAGATACGCAGTATTTT. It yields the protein CASSGGTSGFTDTQYF.

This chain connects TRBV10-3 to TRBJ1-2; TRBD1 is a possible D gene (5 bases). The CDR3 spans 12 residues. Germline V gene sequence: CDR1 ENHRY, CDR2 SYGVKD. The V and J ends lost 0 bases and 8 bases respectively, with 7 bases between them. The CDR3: CAISESGDGYTF. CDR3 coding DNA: TGTGCCATCAGTGAGTCAGGGGACGGCTACACCTTC.

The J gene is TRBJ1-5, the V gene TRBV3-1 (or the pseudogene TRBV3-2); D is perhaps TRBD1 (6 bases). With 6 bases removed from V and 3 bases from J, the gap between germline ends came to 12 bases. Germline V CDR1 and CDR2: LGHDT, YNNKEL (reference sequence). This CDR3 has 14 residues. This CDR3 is CASSEQGFNQPQHF. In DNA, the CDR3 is TGTGCCAGCAGTGAACAGGGATTCAATCAGCCCCAGCATTTT.

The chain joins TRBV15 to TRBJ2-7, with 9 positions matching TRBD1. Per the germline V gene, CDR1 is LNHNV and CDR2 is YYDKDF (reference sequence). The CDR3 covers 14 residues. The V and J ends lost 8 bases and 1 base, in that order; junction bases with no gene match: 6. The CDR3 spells CATRRTGESYEQYF. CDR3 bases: TGTGCCACCCGACGGACAGGGGAATCCTACGAGCAGTACTTC.

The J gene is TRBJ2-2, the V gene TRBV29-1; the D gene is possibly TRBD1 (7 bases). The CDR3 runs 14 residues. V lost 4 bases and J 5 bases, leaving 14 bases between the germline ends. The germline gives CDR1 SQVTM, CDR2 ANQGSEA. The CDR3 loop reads CSVAQGRLTGELFF. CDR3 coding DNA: TGCAGCGTTGCACAGGGGAGGTTAACCGGGGAGCTGTTTTTT.

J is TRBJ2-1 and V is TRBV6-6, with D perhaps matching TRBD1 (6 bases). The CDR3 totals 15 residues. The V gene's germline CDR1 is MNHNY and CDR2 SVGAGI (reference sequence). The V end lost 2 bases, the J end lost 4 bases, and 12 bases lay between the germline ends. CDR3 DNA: TGTGCCAGCAGTTACGTGCAGGGGTCTTACAATGAGCAGTTCTTC. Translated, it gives CASSYVQGSYNEQFF.

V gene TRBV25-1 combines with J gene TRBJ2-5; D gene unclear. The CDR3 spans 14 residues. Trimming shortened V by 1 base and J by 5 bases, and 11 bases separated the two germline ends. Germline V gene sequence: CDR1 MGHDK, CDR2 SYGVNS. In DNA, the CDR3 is TGTGCCAGCAGTGAATTCGGGCAGGAGGAGACCCAGTACTTC. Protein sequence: CASSEFGQEETQYF.

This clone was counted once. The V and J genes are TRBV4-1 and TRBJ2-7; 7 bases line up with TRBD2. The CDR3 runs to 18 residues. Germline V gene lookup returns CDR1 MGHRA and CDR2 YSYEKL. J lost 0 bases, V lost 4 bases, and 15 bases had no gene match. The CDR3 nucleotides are TGCGCCAGCAGCCTCAGAGGGGTAGCGGGTCTAAGCTCCTACGAGCAGTACTTC. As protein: CASSLRGVAGLSSYEQYF.

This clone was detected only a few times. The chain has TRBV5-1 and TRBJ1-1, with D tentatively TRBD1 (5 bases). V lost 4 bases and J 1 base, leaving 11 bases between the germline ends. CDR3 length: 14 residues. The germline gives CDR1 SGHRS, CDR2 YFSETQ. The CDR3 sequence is CASSVRVGNTEAFF. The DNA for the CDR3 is TGCGCCAGCAGCGTCAGGGTAGGGAACACTGAAGCTTTCTTT.

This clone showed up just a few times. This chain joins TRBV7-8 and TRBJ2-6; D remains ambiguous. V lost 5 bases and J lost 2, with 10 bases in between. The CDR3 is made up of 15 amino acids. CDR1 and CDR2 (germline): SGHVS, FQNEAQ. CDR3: CASSPTLAGANVLTF. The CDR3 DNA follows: TGTGCCAGCAGCCCAACACTGGCTGGGGCCAACGTCCTGACTTTC. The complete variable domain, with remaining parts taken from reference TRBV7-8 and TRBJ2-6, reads GAGVSQSPRYKVAKRGQDVALRCDPISGHVSLFWYQQALGQGPEFLTYFQNEAQLDKSGLPSDRFFAERPEGSVSTLKIQRTQQEDSAVYLCASSPTLAGANVLTFGAGSRLTVL.

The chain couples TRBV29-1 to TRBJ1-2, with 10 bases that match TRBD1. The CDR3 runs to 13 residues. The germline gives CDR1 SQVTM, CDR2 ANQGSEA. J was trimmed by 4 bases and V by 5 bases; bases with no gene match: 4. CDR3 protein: CSVRTGGAYGYTF. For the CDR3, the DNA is TGCAGCGTTCGGACAGGGGGGGCCTATGGCTACACCTTC.

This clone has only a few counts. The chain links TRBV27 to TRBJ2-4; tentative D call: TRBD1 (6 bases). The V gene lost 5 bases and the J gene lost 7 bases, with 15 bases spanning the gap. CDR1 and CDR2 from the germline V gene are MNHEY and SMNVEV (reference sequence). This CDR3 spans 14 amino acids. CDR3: CASSPNRDWNIQYF. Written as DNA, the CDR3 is TGTGCCAGCAGTCCAAACAGGGATTGGAACATTCAGTACTTC.

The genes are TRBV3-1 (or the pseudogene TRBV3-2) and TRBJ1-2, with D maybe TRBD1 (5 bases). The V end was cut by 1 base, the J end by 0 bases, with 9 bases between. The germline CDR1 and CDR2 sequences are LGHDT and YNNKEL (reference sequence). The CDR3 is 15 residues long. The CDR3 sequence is CASSQAGGTNYGYTF. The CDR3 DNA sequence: TGTGCCAGCAGCCAAGCGGGGGGAACTAACTATGGCTACACCTTC.

CDR3 coding DNA: TGTGCCAGCAGCCCCGTCACCAGCCGCTCTGGAAACACCATATATTTT. Translated: CASSPVTSRSGNTIYF. The genes are TRBV7-8 and TRBJ1-3, with D unresolved. CDR1 SGHVS and CDR2 FQNEAQ come from the germline V gene. V lost 5 bases to trimming and J lost 0 bases, with 14 bases between them. This CDR3 is 16 amino acids long.

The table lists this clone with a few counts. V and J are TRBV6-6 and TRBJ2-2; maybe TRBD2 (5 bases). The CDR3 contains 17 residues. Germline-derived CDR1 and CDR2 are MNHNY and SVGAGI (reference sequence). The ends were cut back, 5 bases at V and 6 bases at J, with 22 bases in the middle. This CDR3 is CASSLKPDGVRAGELFF. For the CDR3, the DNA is TGTGCCAGCAGTCTCAAACCCGACGGGGTTAGGGCCGGGGAGCTGTTTTTT.

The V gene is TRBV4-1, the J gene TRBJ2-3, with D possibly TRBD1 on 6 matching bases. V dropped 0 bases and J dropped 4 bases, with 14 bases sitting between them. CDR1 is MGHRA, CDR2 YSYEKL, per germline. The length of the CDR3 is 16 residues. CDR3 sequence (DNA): TGCGCCAGCAGCCAAGAACAGGGAAGGAGCGCAGATACGCAGTATTTT. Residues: CASSQEQGRSADTQYF.

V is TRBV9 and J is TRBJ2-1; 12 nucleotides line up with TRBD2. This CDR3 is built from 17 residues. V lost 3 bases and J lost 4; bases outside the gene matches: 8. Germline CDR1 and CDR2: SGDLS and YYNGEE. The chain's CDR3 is CASSATPTSGRYNEQFF. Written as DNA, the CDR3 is TGTGCCAGCAGCGCCACACCTACTAGCGGGAGGTACAATGAGCAGTTCTTC.

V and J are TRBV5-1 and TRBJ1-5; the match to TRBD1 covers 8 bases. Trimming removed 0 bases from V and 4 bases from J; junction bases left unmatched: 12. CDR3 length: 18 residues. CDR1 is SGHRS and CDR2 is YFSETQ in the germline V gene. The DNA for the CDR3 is TGCGCCAGCAGCTTGGTGTTTAGGGCAGGGGGCCCGAATCAGCCCCAGCATTTT. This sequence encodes CASSLVFRAGGPNQPQHF.

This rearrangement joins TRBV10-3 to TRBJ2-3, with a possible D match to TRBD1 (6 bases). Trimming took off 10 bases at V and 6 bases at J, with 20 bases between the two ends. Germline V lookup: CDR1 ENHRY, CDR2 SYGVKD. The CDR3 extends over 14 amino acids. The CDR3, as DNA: TGTGCCAGCGGGCAGGGGAACGAACGGGATACGCAGTATTTT. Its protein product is CASGQGNERDTQYF.

CDR3 residues: CASSGGQGYGYTF. Written as DNA, the CDR3 is TGTGCCAGCAGCGGTGGGCAGGGTTATGGCTACACCTTC. V is TRBV6-5 and J is TRBJ1-2; possibly TRBD1 for D (5 bases). Germline V gives CDR1 MNHEY, CDR2 SVGAGI. With 6 bases removed from V and 5 bases from J, the gap between germline ends came to 13 bases. The CDR3 sequence is 13 residues long.

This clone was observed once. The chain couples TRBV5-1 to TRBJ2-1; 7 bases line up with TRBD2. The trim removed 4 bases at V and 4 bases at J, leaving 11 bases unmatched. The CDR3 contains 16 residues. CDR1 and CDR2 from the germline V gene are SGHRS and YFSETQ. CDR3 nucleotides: TGCGCCAGCAGCCAGGAAGGCGGGAGAACATACAATGAGCAGTTCTTC. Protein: CASSQEGGRTYNEQFF.

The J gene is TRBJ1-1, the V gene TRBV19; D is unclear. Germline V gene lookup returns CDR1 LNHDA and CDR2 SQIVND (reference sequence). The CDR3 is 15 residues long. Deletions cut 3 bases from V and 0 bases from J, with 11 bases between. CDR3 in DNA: TGTGCCAGTAGTATGCTACCGGGAATGAACACTGAAGCTTTCTTT. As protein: CASSMLPGMNTEAFF.

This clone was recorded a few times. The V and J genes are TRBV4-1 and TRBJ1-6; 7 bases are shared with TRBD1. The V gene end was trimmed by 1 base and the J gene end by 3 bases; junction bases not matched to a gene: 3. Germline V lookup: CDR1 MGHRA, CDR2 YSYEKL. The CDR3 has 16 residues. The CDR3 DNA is TGCGCCAGCAGCCAAGGACAGGGAAGCTATAATTCACCCCTCCACTTT. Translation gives CASSQGQGSYNSPLHF.

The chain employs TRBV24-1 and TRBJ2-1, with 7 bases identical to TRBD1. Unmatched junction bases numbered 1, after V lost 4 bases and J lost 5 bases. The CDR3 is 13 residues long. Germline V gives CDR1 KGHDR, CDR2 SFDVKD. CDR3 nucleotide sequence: TGTGCCACCAGTGACACAGGGGACAATGAGCAGTTCTTC. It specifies CATSDTGDNEQFF.

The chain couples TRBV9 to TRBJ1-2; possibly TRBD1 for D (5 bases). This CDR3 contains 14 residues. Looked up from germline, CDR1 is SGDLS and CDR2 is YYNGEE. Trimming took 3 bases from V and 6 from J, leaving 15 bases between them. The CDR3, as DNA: TGTGCCAGCAGCGAAAGAGGAGGGGACGATGGCTACACCTTC. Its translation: CASSERGGDDGYTF.

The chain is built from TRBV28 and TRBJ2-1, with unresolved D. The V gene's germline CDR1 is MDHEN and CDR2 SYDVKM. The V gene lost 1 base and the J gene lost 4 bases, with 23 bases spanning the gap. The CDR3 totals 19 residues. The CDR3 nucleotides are TGTGCCAGCAGTTTATTTCTAGGGCGGCGGCCTCAGACTTACAATGAGCAGTTCTTC. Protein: CASSLFLGRRPQTYNEQFF.

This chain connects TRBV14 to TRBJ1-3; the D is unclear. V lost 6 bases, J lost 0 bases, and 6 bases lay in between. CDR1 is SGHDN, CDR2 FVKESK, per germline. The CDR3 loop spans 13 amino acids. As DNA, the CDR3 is TGTGCCAGCAGGGCGGCCTCTGGAAACACCATATATTTT. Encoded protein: CASRAASGNTIYF.